This paragraph covers one T cell receptor beta chain sequence. The data originate from a study of shared clonotypes between healthy human individuals. TCRdb's table, derived via immunoSEQ multiplex PCR, lists solely in-frame clones and lacks some. The sample records about 1.1 million clones, around 77% being singletons. Recent vaccinations or acute infections were absent in the healthy HIV-negative adult donors. The investigators split CD4+ cells into a CD45RA+ naive subset and a CD45RA-negative memory subset. The sequenced sample consisted of memory CD4+ T cells from PBMCs. Subset specified: CD45RA-negative fraction. This clonotype was obtained from a man aged 18 to 30 in good health. Some clones in this sample may be carry-over from other donors' samples.

CDR3 DNA sequence: TGTGCCAGCAGCTTGGGTCAGGGGGCGACTAACTATGGCTACACCTTC. Its protein is CASSLGQGATNYGYTF. V and J are TRBV5-6 and TRBJ1-2; 8 positions agree with TRBD1. The CDR3 is made up of 16 amino acids. Trimming at V came to 0 bases and at J to 0 bases, leaving 4 bases not matched to a gene. CDR1 is SGHDT, CDR2 YYEEEE, per germline.